This record covers a single T cell receptor beta chain. This specimen includes other DNA sequences encoding the same CDR3. Authors' data handling: Amplification of reference gene primers was used by the study to estimate nucleated cell counts. Method: immunoSEQ multiplex PCR; TCRdb's copy keeps in-frame clones and lacks some. That table furnishes V, J and clone size, whereas the DNA furnished D and trimming. The sample has 200,000 to 250,000 clones, 84% seen once. The record originates from a study of blood T cell repertoires in COVID-19. Study as a whole: Samples taken during acute and convalescent COVID-19 were collected in the United States, Italy and Spain.

The study counted Cohort 3 donors as recovered given two negative PCRs, clearance, or symptom resolution. V gave up 4 bases and J gave up 2 bases, with 9 bases separating them. Germline values: CDR1 SGHNT, CDR2 YYREEE (reference sequence). The CDR3 runs 14 residues. This receptor was obtained from a woman in her thirties or forties who had recovered from COVID-19. The chain recombines TRBV5-4 with TRBJ2-2, with D perhaps matching TRBD2 (6 bases). Material: PBMCs or T cells enriched from blood (not recorded which). The CDR3 spells CASSPGTNTGELFF. The CDR3 bases are TGTGCCAGCAGCCCCGGGACTAACACCGGGGAGCTGTTTTTT. Complete variable domain (other parts from reference TRBV5-4 and TRBJ2-2): ETGVTQSPTHLIKTRGQQVTLRCSSQSGHNTVSWYQQALGQGPQFIFQYYREEENGRGNFPPRFSGLQFPNYSSELNVNALELDDSALYLCASSPGTNTGELFFGEGSRLTVL.